One sample yielded the 11 T cell receptor beta chains listed below, sequenced in a study of shared clonotypes between healthy human individuals. Sequencing was performed with immunoSEQ multiplex PCR; in TCRdb, only in-frame clones are kept and a portion is missing. The data hold 2 million to 2.5 million clones, with around 90% observed a single time. The sequenced material came from naive CD4+ T cells from PBMCs. Regarding subset: CD45RA+ positively selected. The origin of the receptors is a man between 18 and 35 years old in good health. Some clones in this sample may be carry-over from other donors' samples.

Notes on this clone: Other DNA sequences in the sample encode the same CDR3. The rearrangement links TRBV2 to TRBJ1-3; D remains unclear. The CDR3 covers 13 residues. Deletions cut 5 bases from V and 0 bases from J, with 5 bases between. Germline V lookup: CDR1 SNHLY, CDR2 FYNNEI. The CDR3 region is CASSRDSGNTIYF. In DNA, the CDR3 is TGTGCCAGCAGTAGGGACTCTGGAAACACCATATATTTT. Filled out from reference TRBV2 and TRBJ1-3, the complete variable domain reads EPEVTQTPSHQVTQMGQEVILRCVPISNHLYFYWYRQILGQKVEFLVSFYNNEISEKSEIFDDQFSVERPDGSNFTLKIRSTKLEDSAMYFCASSRDSGNTIYFGEGSWLTVV.

The chain is built from TRBV7-3 and TRBJ2-5; tentative D call: TRBD1 (5 bases). Germline loops: CDR1 SGHTA, CDR2 FQGTGA. Trimming stripped 6 bases from V and 5 bases from J, with 13 bases between. This CDR3 has 13 amino acids. The CDR3 loop is CASSWEWGETQYF. The CDR3 bases are TGTGCCAGCAGTTGGGAATGGGGCGAGACCCAGTACTTC.

The CDR3 here is CASSESPGQGYETQYF. CDR3 sequence (DNA): TGCGCCAGCAGCGAGTCCCCGGGACAGGGGTACGAGACCCAGTACTTC. The chain couples TRBV5-1 to TRBJ2-5; 10 bases align to TRBD1. The CDR3 runs to 16 residues. Germline V gene lookup returns CDR1 SGHRS and CDR2 YFSETQ. V shed 4 bases, J shed 5 bases, and the junction held 11 bases outside the gene matches.

The CDR3 nucleotides are TGTGCCAGTAATATCCCCGGGGCCGGACGATATGGCTACACCTTC. Translated, it gives CASNIPGAGRYGYTF. The J gene is TRBJ1-2, the V gene TRBV19; TRBD1 is a possible D gene (5 bases). The germline CDR1 and CDR2 sequences are LNHDA and SQIVND (reference sequence). Trimming removed 7 bases from V and 5 bases from J, with 20 bases in between. This CDR3 is 15 amino acids long. Using reference TRBV19 and TRBJ1-2 for the parts outside the CDR3, the full variable domain is DGGITQSPKYLFRKEGQNVTLSCEQNLNHDAMYWYRQDPGQGLRLIYYSQIVNDFQKGDIAEGYSVSREKKESFPLTVTSAQKNPTAFYLCASNIPGAGRYGYTFGSGTRLTVV.

V and J are TRBV7-9 and TRBJ2-4; 7 bases map to TRBD1. The J segment lost 5 bases and the V segment lost 2 bases, leaving 6 bases of the junction unmatched. CDR1 SEHNR and CDR2 FQNEAQ come from the germline V gene (reference sequence). The CDR3 contains 15 residues. The CDR3: CASSLWGQLENIQYF. DNA of the CDR3: TGTGCCAGCAGCTTATGGGGACAGCTAGAAAACATTCAGTACTTC. The full variable domain, completed using reference TRBV7-9 and TRBJ2-4, is DTGVSQNPRHKITKRGQNVTFRCDPISEHNRLYWYRQTLGQGPEFLTYFQNEAQLEKSRLLSDRFSAERPKGSFSTLEIQRTEQGDSAMYLCASSLWGQLENIQYFGAGTRLSVL.

The chain carries TRBV6-4 and TRBJ2-2; D perhaps matches TRBD2 (6 bases). V gave up 5 bases and J gave up 5 bases, with 12 bases separating them. The CDR3 consists of 14 residues. Germline V lookup: CDR1 MRHNA, CDR2 SNTAGT. The CDR3 bases are TGTGCCAGCAGTCCGGACGCGGGGACCGGGGAGCTGTTTTTT. Its translation: CASSPDAGTGELFF.

The chain's CDR3 is CASSAASTGGGGYTF. DNA of the CDR3: TGCGCCAGCAGCGCAGCGTCCACAGGGGGCGGTGGCTACACCTTC. The chain combines TRBV5-1 with TRBJ1-2; 9 nucleotides match TRBD1. This CDR3 spans 15 amino acids. Germline CDR1 SGHRS, CDR2 YFSETQ. V lost 4 bases, J lost 7 bases, and 11 bases stayed unmatched. Supplemented by reference TRBV5-1 and TRBJ1-2, the full variable domain reads KAGVTQTPRYLIKTRGQQVTLSCSPISGHRSVSWYQQTPGQGLQFLFEYFSETQRNKGNFPGRFSGRQFSNSRSEMNVSTLELGDSALYLCASSAASTGGGGYTFGSGTRLTVV.

This chain uses TRBV29-1 with TRBJ2-2, with D maybe TRBD2 (6 bases). This CDR3 is built from 11 residues. Germline CDR1 and CDR2: SQVTM and ANQGSEA. V was trimmed by 6 bases and J by 8 bases, leaving 10 bases between them. CDR3 sequence: CSVLLAGELFF. CDR3 coding DNA: TGCAGCGTCCTCCTAGCGGGGGAGCTGTTTTTT.

The V and J genes are TRBV5-1 and TRBJ2-6, with TRBD2 identical over 7 bases. This CDR3 contains 16 residues. The germline V gene encodes CDR1 SGHRS and CDR2 YFSETQ. The V gene end was trimmed by 1 base and the J gene end by 4 bases; junction bases not matched to a gene: 5. The CDR3 DNA reads TGCGCCAGCAGCTTGCCCAGCGGGACGGGGGCCAACGTCCTGACTTTC. It encodes CASSLPSGTGANVLTF.

The rearrangement links TRBV19 to TRBJ1-5; TRBD1 is a possible D gene (6 bases). CDR1 LNHDA and CDR2 SQIVND come from the germline V gene (reference sequence). Trimming cost V 3 bases and J 9 bases, with 18 bases left between them. This CDR3 comprises 15 residues. The CDR3 DNA reads as TGTGCCAGTAGTATTGGGGACACCGCAGGGCTGCCCCAGCATTTT. Translation: CASSIGDTAGLPQHF.

This chain connects TRBV7-3 to TRBJ2-1; no reliable D call. Germline V gene data show CDR1 as SGHTA and CDR2 as FQGTGA. Between the trimmed V and J ends, which lost 3 bases and 8 bases, there was a span of 11 bases. This CDR3 is built from 13 residues. CDR3 DNA: TGTGCCAGCAGCTTGGGCCCGGTCGATGAGCAGTTCTTC. It specifies CASSLGPVDEQFF. The full variable domain, rest sourced from reference TRBV7-3 and TRBJ2-1, is GAGVSQTPSNKVTEKGKYVELRCDPISGHTALYWYRQSLGQGPEFLIYFQGTGAADDSGLPNDRFFAVRPEGSVSTLKIQRTERGDSAVYLCASSLGPVDEQFFGPGTRLTVL.